This T cell receptor (beta chain) was sequenced during a study of blood T cell repertoires in COVID-19. As for the study in general: Samples of COVID-19 (acute and convalescent) were obtained from the United States, Italy and Spain. From T cells, B-cell-depleted T cells, or PBMCs came the material, which was cDNA or gDNA.

Germline V lookup: CDR1 SGHRS, CDR2 YFSETQ. Trimming took 3 bases from V and 4 from J, leaving 20 bases between them. The CDR3 covers 16 residues. Authors' processing steps: Nucleated cell counts were estimated from reference gene primer amplification. Profiled with immunoSEQ multiplex PCR; TCRdb holds only in-frame clones, not every one. For V, J and clone size, that table is used; D and trimming come from the DNA. Here the sample spans roughly 190,000 clones, approximately 79% being singletons. This receptor was obtained from a woman aged 50 to 65 with acute or convalescent COVID-19. The gene calls are TRBV5-1 and TRBJ2-7, with D perhaps matching TRBD1 (5 bases). Specimen: peripheral blood. Here the CDR3 reads CASSSSTQGNWYEQYF. The DNA of the CDR3 is TGCGCCAGCAGCTCTAGTACTCAGGGTAATTGGTACGAGCAGTACTTC. Full variable domain (remainder filled in from reference TRBV5-1 and TRBJ2-7): KAGVTQTPRYLIKTRGQQVTLSCSPISGHRSVSWYQQTPGQGLQFLFEYFSETQRNKGNFPGRFSGRQFSNSRSEMNVSTLELGDSALYLCASSSSTQGNWYEQYFGPGTRLTVT.